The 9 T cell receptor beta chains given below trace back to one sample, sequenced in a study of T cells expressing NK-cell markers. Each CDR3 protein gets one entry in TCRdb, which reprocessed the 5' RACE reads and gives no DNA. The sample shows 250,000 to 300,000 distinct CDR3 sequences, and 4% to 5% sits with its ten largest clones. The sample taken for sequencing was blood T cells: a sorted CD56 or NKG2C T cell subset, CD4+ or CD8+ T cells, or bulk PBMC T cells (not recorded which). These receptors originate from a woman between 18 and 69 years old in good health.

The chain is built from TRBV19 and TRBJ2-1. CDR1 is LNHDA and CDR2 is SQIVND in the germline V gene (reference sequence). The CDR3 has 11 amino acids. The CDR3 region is CATTQLDEQFF. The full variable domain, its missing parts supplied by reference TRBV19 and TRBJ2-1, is DGGITQSPKYLFRKEGQNVTLSCEQNLNHDAMYWYRQDPGQGLRLIYYSQIVNDFQKGDIAEGYSVSREKKESFPLTVTSAQKNPTAFYLCATTQLDEQFFGPGTRLTVL.

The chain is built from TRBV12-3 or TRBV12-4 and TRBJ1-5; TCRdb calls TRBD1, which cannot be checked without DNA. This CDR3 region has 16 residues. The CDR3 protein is CASSSQGAGSNQPQHF.

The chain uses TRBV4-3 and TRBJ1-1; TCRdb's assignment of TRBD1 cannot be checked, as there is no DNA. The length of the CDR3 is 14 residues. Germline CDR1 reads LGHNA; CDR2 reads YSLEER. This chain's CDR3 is CASTVQGLNTEAFF.

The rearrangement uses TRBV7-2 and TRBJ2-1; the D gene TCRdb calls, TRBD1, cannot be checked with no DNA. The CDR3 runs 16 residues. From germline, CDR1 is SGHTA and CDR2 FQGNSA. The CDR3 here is CASSLGPLSSYNEQFF.

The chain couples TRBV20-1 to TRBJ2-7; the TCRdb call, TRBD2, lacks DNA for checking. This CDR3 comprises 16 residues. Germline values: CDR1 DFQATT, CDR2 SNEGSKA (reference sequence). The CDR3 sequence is CGATSPTGLAETKQYF.

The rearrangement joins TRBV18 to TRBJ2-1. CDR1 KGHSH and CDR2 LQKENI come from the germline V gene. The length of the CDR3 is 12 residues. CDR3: CASSPPFAEQFF.

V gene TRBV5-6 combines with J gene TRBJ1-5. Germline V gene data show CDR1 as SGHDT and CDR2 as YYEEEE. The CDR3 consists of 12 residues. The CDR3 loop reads CASSLANQPQHF. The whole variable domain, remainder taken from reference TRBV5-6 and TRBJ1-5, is DAGVTQSPTHLIKTRGQQVTLRCSPKSGHDTVSWYQQALGQGPQFIFQYYEEEERQRGNFPDRFSGHQFPNYSSELNVNALLLGDSALYLCASSLANQPQHFGDGTRLSIL.

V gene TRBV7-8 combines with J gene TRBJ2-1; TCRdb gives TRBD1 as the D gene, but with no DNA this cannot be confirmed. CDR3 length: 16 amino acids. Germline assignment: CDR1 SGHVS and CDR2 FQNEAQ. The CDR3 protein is CASSLDRKSSYNEQFF.

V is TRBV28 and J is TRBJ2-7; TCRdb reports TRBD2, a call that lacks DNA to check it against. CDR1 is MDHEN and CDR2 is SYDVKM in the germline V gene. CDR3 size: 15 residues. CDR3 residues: CASDSGSNLPHEQYF.